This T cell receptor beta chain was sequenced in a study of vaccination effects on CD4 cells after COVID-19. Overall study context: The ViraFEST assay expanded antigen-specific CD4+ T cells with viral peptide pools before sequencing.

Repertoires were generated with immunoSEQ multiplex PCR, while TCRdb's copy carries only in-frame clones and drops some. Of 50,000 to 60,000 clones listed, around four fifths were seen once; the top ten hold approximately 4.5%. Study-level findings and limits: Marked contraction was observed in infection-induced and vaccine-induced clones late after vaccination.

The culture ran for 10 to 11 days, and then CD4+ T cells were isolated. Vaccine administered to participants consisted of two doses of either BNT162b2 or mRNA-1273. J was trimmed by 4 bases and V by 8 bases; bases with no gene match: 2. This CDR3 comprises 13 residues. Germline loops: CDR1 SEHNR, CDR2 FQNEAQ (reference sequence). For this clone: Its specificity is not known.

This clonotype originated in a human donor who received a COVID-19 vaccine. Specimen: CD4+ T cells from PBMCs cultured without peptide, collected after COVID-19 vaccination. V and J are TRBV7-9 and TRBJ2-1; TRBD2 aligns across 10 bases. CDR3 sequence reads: CASALAGYNEQFF. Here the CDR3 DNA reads TGTGCCAGCGCACTAGCGGGATACAATGAGCAGTTCTTC.